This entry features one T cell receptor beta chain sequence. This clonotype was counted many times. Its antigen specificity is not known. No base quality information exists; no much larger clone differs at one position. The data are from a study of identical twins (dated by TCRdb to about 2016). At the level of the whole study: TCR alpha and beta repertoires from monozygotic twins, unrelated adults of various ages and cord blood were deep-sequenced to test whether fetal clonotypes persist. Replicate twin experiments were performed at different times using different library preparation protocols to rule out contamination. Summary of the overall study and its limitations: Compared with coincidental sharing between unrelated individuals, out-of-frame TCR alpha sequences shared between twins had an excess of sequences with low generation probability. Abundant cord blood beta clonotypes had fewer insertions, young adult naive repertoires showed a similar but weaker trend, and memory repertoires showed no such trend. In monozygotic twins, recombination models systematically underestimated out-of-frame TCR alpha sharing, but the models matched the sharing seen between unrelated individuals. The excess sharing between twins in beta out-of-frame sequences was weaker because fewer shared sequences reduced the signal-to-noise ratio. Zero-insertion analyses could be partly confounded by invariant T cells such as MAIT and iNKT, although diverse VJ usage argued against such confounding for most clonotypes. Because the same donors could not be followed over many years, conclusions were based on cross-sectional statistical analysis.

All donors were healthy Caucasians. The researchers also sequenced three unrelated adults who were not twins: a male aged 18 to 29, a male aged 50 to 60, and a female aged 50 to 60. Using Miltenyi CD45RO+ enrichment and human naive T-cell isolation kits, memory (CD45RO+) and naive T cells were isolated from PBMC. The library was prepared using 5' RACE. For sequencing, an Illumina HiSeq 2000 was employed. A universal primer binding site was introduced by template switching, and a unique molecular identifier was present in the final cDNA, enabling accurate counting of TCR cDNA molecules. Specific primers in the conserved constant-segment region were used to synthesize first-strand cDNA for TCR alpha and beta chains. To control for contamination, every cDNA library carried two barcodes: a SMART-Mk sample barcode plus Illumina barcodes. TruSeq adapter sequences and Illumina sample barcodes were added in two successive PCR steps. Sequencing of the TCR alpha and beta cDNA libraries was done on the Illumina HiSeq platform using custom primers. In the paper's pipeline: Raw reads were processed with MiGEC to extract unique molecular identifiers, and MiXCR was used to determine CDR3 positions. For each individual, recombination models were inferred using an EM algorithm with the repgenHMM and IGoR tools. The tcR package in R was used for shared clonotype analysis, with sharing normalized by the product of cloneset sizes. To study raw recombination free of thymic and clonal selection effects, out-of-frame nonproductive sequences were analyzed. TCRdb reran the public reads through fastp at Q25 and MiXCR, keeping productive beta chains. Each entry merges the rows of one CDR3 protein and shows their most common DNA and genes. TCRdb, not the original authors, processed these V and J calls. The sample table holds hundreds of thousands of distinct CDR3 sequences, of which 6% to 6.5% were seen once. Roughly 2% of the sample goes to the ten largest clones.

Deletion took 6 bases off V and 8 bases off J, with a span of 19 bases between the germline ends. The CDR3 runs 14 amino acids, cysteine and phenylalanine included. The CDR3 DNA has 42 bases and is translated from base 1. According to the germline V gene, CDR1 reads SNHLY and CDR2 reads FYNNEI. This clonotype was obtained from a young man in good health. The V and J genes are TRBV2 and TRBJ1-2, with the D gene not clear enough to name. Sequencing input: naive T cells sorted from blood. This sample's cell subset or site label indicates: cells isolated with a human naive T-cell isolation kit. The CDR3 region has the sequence CASRSEADFRGYTF. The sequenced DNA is TGTGCCAGCAGGAGTGAGGCGGACTTCAGAGGCTACACCTTC. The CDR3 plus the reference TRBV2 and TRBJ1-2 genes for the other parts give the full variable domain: EPEVTQTPSHQVTQMGQEVILRCVPISNHLYFYWYRQILGQKVEFLVSFYNNEISEKSEIFDDQFSVERPDGSNFTLKIRSTKLEDSAMYFCASRSEADFRGYTFGSGTRLTVV.